This T cell receptor (beta chain) was documented in a study of control samples from healthy donors and cancer patients. CDR1 is SGHTA and CDR2 is FQGNSA in the germline V gene. The CDR3 spans 13 residues. Profiling relied on immunoSEQ multiplex PCR, and the TCRdb table lists in-frame clones only, not all of them. The sample records around 190,000 clones, around nine tenths being singletons. Notes on this clone: Its ends do not fully match the called genes, so a read error is possible.

The sample consisted of blood. J is TRBJ2-5 and V is TRBV7-2; TRBD2 agrees at 10 bases. The TCR was taken from a man in his thirties or forties in good health. The CDR3 is CASSLVSGRAINF. CDR3 bases: TGTGCCAGCAGCCTGGTAAGCGGGAGGGCCATTAACTTC.